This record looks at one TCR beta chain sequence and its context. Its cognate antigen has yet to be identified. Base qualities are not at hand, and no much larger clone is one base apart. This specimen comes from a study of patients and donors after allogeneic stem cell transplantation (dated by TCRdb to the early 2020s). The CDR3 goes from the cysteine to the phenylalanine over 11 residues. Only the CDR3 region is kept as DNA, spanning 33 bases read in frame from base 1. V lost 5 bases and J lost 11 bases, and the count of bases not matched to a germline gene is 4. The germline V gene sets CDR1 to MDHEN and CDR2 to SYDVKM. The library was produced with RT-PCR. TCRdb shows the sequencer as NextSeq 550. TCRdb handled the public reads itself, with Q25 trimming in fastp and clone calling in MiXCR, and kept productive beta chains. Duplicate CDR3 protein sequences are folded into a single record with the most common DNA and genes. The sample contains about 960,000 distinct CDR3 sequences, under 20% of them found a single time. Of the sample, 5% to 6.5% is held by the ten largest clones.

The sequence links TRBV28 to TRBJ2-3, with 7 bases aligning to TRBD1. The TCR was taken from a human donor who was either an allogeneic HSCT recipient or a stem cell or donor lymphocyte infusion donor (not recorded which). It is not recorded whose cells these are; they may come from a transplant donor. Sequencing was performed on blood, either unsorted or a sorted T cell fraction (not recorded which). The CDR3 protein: CASSLQGKQYF. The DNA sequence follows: TGTGCCAGCAGTCTACAGGGGAAGCAGTATTTT.